This T cell receptor (beta chain) was profiled in a study of blood T cell repertoires in COVID-19. Background on the study: The study drew acute and convalescent COVID-19 samples from the United States, Italy and Spain. Sample material is recorded as cDNA or gDNA derived from T cells, B-cell-depleted T cells, or PBMCs.

Original processing notes: Estimation of nucleated cell counts relied on the amplification of reference gene primers. TCRdb's copy holds only in-frame clones and misses some; the assay was immunoSEQ multiplex PCR. V and J calls and clone size are given by that table; D and trimming were obtained from the DNA. The profile shows 250,000 to 300,000 clones, under 95% of them singletons. V lost 4 bases to trimming and J lost 0 bases, with 7 bases between them. This CDR3 has 14 amino acids. Germline V gene data show CDR1 as MNHEY and CDR2 as SVGAGI. The TCR originated in a woman between 40 and 50 years old with acute COVID-19. V is TRBV6-5 and J is TRBJ1-5, with D tentatively TRBD1 (6 bases). Material: PBMCs or T cells enriched from blood (not recorded which). CDR3 residues: CASSSTGSNQPQHF. The CDR3 nucleotides are TGTGCCAGCAGTTCGACAGGTAGCAATCAGCCCCAGCATTTT.